One T cell receptor (beta chain) is described in this entry. The data belong to a study of T cell changes during pregnancy in multiple sclerosis. The table came from immunoSEQ multiplex PCR; TCRdb's copy has only in-frame clones and leaves some out. This sample yields 65,000 to 85,000 clones, of which about 94% are seen a single time; roughly 0.14% belongs to the top ten. V was shortened by 1 base and J by 5 bases, with 9 bases between the two germline ends. The CDR3 has 14 amino acids. Germline V CDR1 and CDR2: SEHNR, FQNEAQ (reference sequence). Sequencing used CD4+ T cells from peripheral blood mononuclear cells, obtained after pregnancy. J is TRBJ2-1 and V is TRBV7-9, with a possible D match to TRBD1 (5 bases). The TCR sequence derives from a female donor with multiple sclerosis, enrolled in a pregnancy study. The CDR3 loop reads CASSLESRDNEQFF. The CDR3 DNA is TGTGCCAGCAGCTTAGAGTCCAGGGACAATGAGCAGTTCTTC.